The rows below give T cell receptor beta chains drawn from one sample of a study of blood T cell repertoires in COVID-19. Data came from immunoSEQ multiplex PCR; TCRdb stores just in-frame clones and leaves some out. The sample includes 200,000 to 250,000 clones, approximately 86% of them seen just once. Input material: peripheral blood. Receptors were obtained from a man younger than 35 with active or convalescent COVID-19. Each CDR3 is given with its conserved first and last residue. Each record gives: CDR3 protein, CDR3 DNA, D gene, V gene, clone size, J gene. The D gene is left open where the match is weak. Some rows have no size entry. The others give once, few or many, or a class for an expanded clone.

CDR3 protein: CASRTAGGYGYTF
CDR3 DNA: TGTGCCAGCAGAACCGCCGGAGGCTATGGCTACACCTTC
D gene: .
V gene: TRBV2
clone size: .
J gene: TRBJ1-2

CDR3 protein: CASSQAGERSQHF
CDR3 DNA: TGTGCCAGCAGCCAGGCAGGGGAAAGGTCCCAGCATTTT
D gene: .
V gene: TRBV3-1/TRBV3-2
clone size: .
J gene: TRBJ1-5

CDR3 protein: CASSSGSNIQYF
CDR3 DNA: TGTGCCAGCAGTTCGGGGTCGAACATTCAGTACTTC
D gene: .
V gene: TRBV27
clone size: .
J gene: TRBJ2-4

CDR3 protein: CASSPLGYNYGYTF
CDR3 DNA: TGTGCCAGCAGCCCTCTAGGTTACAACTATGGCTACACCTTC
D gene: .
V gene: TRBV3-1/TRBV3-2
clone size: .
J gene: TRBJ1-2

CDR3 protein: CASSLGTGVETQYF
CDR3 DNA: TGTGCCAGCAGTTTAGGCACCGGAGTAGAGACCCAGTACTTC
D gene: .
V gene: TRBV6-5
clone size: .
J gene: TRBJ2-5

CDR3 protein: CASSPRAGSTLYF
CDR3 DNA: TGTGCCAGCAGCCCCCGGGCGGGGTCAACCCTGTATTTT
D gene: .
V gene: TRBV9
clone size: .
J gene: TRBJ2-3

CDR3 protein: CASSPIGGRGSGNTIYF
CDR3 DNA: TGTGCCAGCTCCCCCATAGGGGGCCGGGGCTCTGGAAACACCATATATTTT
D gene: TRBD1
V gene: TRBV18
clone size: .
J gene: TRBJ1-3

CDR3 protein: CASSLNTGGLGYTF
CDR3 DNA: TGTGCCAGCAGCTTAAACACAGGGGGGCTTGGCTACACCTTC
D gene: TRBD1
V gene: TRBV7-2
clone size: .
J gene: TRBJ1-2

CDR3 protein: CASSYSPGGGNYGYTF
CDR3 DNA: TGTGCCAGCAGTTACTCCCCGGGGGGGGGCAACTATGGCTACACCTTC
D gene: .
V gene: TRBV6-5
clone size: few
J gene: TRBJ1-2

CDR3 protein: CASSLWQGAVKNIQYF
CDR3 DNA: TGTGCCAGCAGTTTATGGCAGGGGGCGGTCAAAAACATTCAGTACTTC
D gene: TRBD1
V gene: TRBV28
clone size: .
J gene: TRBJ2-4

CDR3 protein: CSVDGTSGGGSSYNEQFF
CDR3 DNA: TGCAGCGTTGACGGGACTAGCGGGGGTGGGAGCTCCTACAATGAGCAGTTCTTC
D gene: TRBD2
V gene: TRBV29-1
clone size: .
J gene: TRBJ2-1

CDR3 protein: CASSEYTGGEDSNQPQHF
CDR3 DNA: TGTGCCAGCAGTGAGTACACAGGGGGCGAGGATAGCAATCAGCCCCAGCATTTT
D gene: TRBD1
V gene: TRBV6-1
clone size: .
J gene: TRBJ1-5

CDR3 protein: CASSRRQVSGANVLTF
CDR3 DNA: TGTGCCAGCAGCCGCAGGCAGGTCTCTGGGGCCAACGTCCTGACTTTC
D gene: .
V gene: TRBV21-1
clone size: .
J gene: TRBJ2-6

CDR3 protein: CASSSRGVALSGANVLTF
CDR3 DNA: TGTGCCAGCAGCTCCCGGGGAGTGGCTCTCTCTGGGGCCAACGTCCTGACTTTC
D gene: .
V gene: TRBV7-2
clone size: once
J gene: TRBJ2-6

CDR3 protein: CASSFRPGLAGGAYNEQFF
CDR3 DNA: TGTGCCAGCAGTTTTCGCCCGGGACTAGCGGGAGGGGCCTACAATGAGCAGTTCTTC
D gene: TRBD2
V gene: TRBV28
clone size: .
J gene: TRBJ2-1

CDR3 protein: CAWSVPGVSGTYYNEQFF
CDR3 DNA: TGTGCCTGGAGTGTACCAGGGGTTAGCGGGACCTACTACAATGAGCAGTTCTTC
D gene: TRBD2
V gene: TRBV30
clone size: .
J gene: TRBJ2-1

CDR3 protein: CASSLGLAGVLEQFF
CDR3 DNA: TGTGCCAGCAGCTTAGGGCTAGCGGGAGTTCTTGAGCAGTTCTTC
D gene: TRBD2
V gene: TRBV11-3
clone size: .
J gene: TRBJ2-1

CDR3 protein: CASIGDINYGYTF
CDR3 DNA: TGTGCCAGCATTGGGGACATAAACTATGGCTACACCTTC
D gene: .
V gene: TRBV2
clone size: .
J gene: TRBJ1-2

CDR3 protein: CASSDEAGMDTQYF
CDR3 DNA: TGTGCCAGCAGTGACGAGGCCGGGATGGATACGCAGTATTTT
D gene: .
V gene: TRBV6-4
clone size: .
J gene: TRBJ2-3

CDR3 protein: CASSVGASVNNEQFF
CDR3 DNA: TGTGCCAGCAGCGTAGGGGCTAGCGTCAATAATGAGCAGTTCTTC
D gene: .
V gene: TRBV9
clone size: .
J gene: TRBJ2-1

CDR3 protein: CASSLTPDSKMEYF
CDR3 DNA: TGTGCCAGCAGCTTGACCCCGGACAGTAAGATGGAGTATTTT
D gene: .
V gene: TRBV7-2
clone size: .
J gene: TRBJ2-3

CDR3 protein: CASSPVGVFQNTEAFF
CDR3 DNA: TGTGCCAGCTCACCCGTCGGGGTATTTCAGAACACTGAAGCTTTCTTT
D gene: .
V gene: TRBV18
clone size: .
J gene: TRBJ1-1

CDR3 protein: CASSGTGTGISGANVLTF
CDR3 DNA: TGTGCCAGCAGCGGTACCGGGACAGGGATAAGTGGGGCCAACGTCCTGACTTTC
D gene: TRBD1
V gene: TRBV9
clone size: .
J gene: TRBJ2-6

CDR3 protein: CASSSLRLLAGELFF
CDR3 DNA: TGTGCCAGCAGCTCGCTTCGTTTACTGGCCGGGGAGCTGTTTTTT
D gene: .
V gene: TRBV28
clone size: .
J gene: TRBJ2-2

CDR3 protein: CASSPGTGVEAFF
CDR3 DNA: TGTGCCAGCAGCCCCGGGACAGGGGTTGAAGCTTTCTTT
D gene: TRBD1
V gene: TRBV5-4
clone size: .
J gene: TRBJ1-1

CDR3 protein: CASSLTPGGGGRIYEKLFF
CDR3 DNA: TGTGCCAGCAGTTTAACCCCCGGTGGCGGGGGGCGTATATATGAAAAACTGTTTTTT
D gene: .
V gene: TRBV28
clone size: .
J gene: TRBJ1-4

CDR3 protein: CASSSPIGTDYGYTF
CDR3 DNA: TGTGCCAGCAGTTCCCCCATCGGGACAGATTATGGCTACACCTTC
D gene: TRBD1
V gene: TRBV6-2/TRBV6-3
clone size: .
J gene: TRBJ1-2

CDR3 protein: CASSRGSLNYGYTF
CDR3 DNA: TGTGCCAGCAGTCGGGGTTCCCTTAACTATGGCTACACCTTC
D gene: .
V gene: TRBV28
clone size: .
J gene: TRBJ1-2

CDR3 protein: CASSLAGGTEAFF
CDR3 DNA: TGTGCCAGCAGTTTAGCGGGGGGTACTGAAGCTTTCTTT
D gene: .
V gene: TRBV12-3/TRBV12-4
clone size: .
J gene: TRBJ1-1

CDR3 protein: CASSRRTGIRSNQPQHF
CDR3 DNA: TGTGCCAGCAGCCGTCGTACAGGGATTCGGAGCAATCAGCCCCAGCATTTT
D gene: .
V gene: TRBV5-6
clone size: .
J gene: TRBJ1-5

CDR3 protein: CASSYSGLADTYEQYF
CDR3 DNA: TGTGCCAGCAGTTACTCGGGACTAGCGGACACCTACGAGCAGTACTTC
D gene: TRBD2
V gene: TRBV6-5
clone size: .
J gene: TRBJ2-7

CDR3 protein: CASSNPGQGPGYEKLFF
CDR3 DNA: TGTGCCAGCAGTAATCCGGGACAGGGTCCCGGGTATGAAAAACTGTTTTTT
D gene: TRBD1
V gene: TRBV27
clone size: .
J gene: TRBJ1-4

CDR3 protein: CATSRDFGTDNEQFF
CDR3 DNA: TGTGCCACCAGCAGAGATTTTGGGACAGATAATGAGCAGTTCTTC
D gene: TRBD1
V gene: TRBV15
clone size: once
J gene: TRBJ2-1

CDR3 protein: CATTERQGAFTGELFF
CDR3 DNA: TGTGCCACCACCGAACGACAGGGGGCATTCACCGGGGAGCTGTTTTTT
D gene: TRBD1
V gene: TRBV19
clone size: .
J gene: TRBJ2-2

CDR3 protein: CASSPTQGAIGEQFF
CDR3 DNA: TGTGCCAGCAGCCCAACACAGGGGGCGATTGGTGAGCAGTTCTTC
D gene: TRBD1
V gene: TRBV11-2
clone size: .
J gene: TRBJ2-1

CDR3 protein: CASSPRDRDSYGYTF
CDR3 DNA: TGCGCCAGCAGCCCCCGGGACAGGGACAGCTATGGCTACACCTTC
D gene: TRBD1
V gene: TRBV5-1
clone size: .
J gene: TRBJ1-2

CDR3 protein: CASSLDVAGGTKEQFF
CDR3 DNA: TGCGCCAGCAGCTTGGATGTAGCGGGAGGTACGAAAGAGCAGTTCTTC
D gene: TRBD2
V gene: TRBV5-1
clone size: .
J gene: TRBJ2-1

CDR3 protein: CASSATQNILGYTF
CDR3 DNA: TGCGCCAGCAGTGCGACTCAAAACATCCTGGGCTACACCTTC
D gene: .
V gene: TRBV10-1
clone size: .
J gene: TRBJ1-2

CDR3 protein: CASSIENGYGYTF
CDR3 DNA: TGTGCCAGTAGTATCGAGAACGGCTATGGCTACACCTTC
D gene: .
V gene: TRBV19
clone size: .
J gene: TRBJ1-2

CDR3 protein: CASSLATGTSGELFF
CDR3 DNA: TGCGCCAGCAGCTTGGCCACAGGGACATCAGGGGAGCTGTTTTTT
D gene: .
V gene: TRBV5-1
clone size: .
J gene: TRBJ2-2

CDR3 protein: CASSFGGRGREQYF
CDR3 DNA: TGTGCCAGCAGTTTCGGCGGGAGGGGCAGGGAGCAGTACTTC
D gene: TRBD2
V gene: TRBV27
clone size: .
J gene: TRBJ2-7